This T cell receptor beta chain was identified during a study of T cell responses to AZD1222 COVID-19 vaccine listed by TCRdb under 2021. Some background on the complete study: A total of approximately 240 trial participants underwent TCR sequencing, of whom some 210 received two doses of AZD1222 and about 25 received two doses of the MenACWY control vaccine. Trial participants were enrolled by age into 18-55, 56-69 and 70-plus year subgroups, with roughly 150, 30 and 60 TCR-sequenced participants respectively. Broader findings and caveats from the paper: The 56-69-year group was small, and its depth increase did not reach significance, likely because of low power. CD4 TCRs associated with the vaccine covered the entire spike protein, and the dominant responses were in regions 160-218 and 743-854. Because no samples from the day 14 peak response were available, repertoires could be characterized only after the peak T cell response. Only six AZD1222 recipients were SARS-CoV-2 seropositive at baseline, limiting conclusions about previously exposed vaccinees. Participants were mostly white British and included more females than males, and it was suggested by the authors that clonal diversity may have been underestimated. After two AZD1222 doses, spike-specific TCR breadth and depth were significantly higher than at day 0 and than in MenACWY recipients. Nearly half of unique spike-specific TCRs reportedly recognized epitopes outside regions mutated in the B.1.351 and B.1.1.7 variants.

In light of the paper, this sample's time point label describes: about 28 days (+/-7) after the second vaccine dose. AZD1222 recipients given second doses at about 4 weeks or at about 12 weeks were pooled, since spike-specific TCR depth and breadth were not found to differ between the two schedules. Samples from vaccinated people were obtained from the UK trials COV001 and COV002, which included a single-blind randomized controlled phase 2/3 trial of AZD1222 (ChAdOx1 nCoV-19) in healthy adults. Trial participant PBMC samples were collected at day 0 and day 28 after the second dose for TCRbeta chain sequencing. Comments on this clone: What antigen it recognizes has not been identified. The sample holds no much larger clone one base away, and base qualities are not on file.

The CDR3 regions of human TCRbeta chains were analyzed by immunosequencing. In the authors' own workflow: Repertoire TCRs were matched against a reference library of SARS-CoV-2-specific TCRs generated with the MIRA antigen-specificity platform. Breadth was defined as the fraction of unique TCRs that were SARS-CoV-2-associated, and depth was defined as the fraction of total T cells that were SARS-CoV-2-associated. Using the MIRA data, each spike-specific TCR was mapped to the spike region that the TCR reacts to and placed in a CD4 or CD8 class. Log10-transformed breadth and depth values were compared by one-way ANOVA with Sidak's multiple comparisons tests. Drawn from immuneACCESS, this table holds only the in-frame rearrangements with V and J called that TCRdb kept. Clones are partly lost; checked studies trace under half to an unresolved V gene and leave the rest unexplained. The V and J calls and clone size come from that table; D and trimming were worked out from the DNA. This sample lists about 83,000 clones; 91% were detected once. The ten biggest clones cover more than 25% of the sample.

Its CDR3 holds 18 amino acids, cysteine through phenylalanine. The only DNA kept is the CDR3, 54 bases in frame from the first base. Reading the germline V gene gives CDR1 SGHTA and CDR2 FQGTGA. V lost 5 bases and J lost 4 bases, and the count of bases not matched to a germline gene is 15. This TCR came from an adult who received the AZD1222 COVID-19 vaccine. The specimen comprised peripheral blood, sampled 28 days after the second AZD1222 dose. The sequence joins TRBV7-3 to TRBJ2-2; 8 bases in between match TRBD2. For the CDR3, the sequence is CASSPAGTGGPGTGELFF. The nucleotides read TGTGCCAGCAGCCCCGCTGGGACGGGAGGGCCAGGCACCGGGGAGCTGTTTTTT.